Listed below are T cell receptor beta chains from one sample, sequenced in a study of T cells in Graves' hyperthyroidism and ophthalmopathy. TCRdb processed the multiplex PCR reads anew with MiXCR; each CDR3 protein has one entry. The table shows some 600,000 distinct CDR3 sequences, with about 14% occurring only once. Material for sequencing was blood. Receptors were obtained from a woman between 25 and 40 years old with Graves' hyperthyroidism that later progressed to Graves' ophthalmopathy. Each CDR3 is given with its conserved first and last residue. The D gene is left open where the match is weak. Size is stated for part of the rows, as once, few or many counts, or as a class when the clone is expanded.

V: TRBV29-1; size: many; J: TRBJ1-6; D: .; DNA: TGCAGCGTTCGTCCCGGGACGTCGGATTCACCCCTCCACTTT; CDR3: CSVRPGTSDSPLHF
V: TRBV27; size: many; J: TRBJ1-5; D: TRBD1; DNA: TGTGCCAGCAGCTACCGGGGACAGCCAAATCAGCCCCAGCATTTT; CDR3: CASSYRGQPNQPQHF
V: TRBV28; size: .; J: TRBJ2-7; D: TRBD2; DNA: TGTGCCAGCAGACACGGACTAGCGGGCCTCTCCTACGAGCAGTACTTC; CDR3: CASRHGLAGLSYEQYF
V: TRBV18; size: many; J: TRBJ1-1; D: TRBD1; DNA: TGTGCCAGCTCACCAATCGGACAGGGCCAAAACACTGAAGCTTTCTTT; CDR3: CASSPIGQGQNTEAFF
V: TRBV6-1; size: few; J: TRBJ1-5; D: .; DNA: TGTGCCAGCACATGGGGTGGCAATCAGCCCCAGCATTTT; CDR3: CASTWGGNQPQHF
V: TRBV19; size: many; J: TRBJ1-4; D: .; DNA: TGTGCCAGTAGTGACCAGGGTGCGGCTAATGAAAAACTGTTTTTT; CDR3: CASSDQGAANEKLFF
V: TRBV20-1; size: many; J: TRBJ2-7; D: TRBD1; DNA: TGCAGTGCTAGAGATCAGGAGACAGGGTCATCCGAGCAGTACTTC; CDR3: CSARDQETGSSEQYF
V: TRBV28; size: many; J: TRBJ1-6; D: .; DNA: TGTGCCAGCAGCCTTACAGGGTACGGATCACCCCTCCACTTT; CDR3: CASSLTGYGSPLHF
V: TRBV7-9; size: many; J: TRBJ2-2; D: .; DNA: TGTGCCAGCAGCTTAGATACCATCCCCGGGGAGCTGTTTTTT; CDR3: CASSLDTIPGELFF
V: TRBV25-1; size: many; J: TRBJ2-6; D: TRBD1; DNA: TGTGCCAGCCGGCCGGGACAGGGGGTCTTCTCTGGGGCCAACGTCCTGACTTTC; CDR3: CASRPGQGVFSGANVLTF
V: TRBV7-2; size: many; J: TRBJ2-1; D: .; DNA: TGTGCCAGCAGCCCACGGGCGGTGTCCTACAATGAGCAGTTCTTC; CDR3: CASSPRAVSYNEQFF
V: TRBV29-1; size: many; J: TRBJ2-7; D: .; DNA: TGCAGCGTTAGGGTACGGCTTATCTACGAGCAGTACTTC; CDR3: CSVRVRLIYEQYF
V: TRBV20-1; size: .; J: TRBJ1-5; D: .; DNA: TGCAGTGCCCCCGGACTGTACCTTAATCAGCCCCAGCATTTT; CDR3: CSAPGLYLNQPQHF
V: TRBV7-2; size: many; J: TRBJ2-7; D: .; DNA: TGTGCCAGCAGCTTAAGGGACGGGCCCCTCTACGAGCAGCACTTC; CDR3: CASSLRDGPLYEQHF
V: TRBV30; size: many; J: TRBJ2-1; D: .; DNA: TGTGCCTGGAAAAGGTCGCAGCCTTCCTACAATGAGCAGTTCTTC; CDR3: CAWKRSQPSYNEQFF